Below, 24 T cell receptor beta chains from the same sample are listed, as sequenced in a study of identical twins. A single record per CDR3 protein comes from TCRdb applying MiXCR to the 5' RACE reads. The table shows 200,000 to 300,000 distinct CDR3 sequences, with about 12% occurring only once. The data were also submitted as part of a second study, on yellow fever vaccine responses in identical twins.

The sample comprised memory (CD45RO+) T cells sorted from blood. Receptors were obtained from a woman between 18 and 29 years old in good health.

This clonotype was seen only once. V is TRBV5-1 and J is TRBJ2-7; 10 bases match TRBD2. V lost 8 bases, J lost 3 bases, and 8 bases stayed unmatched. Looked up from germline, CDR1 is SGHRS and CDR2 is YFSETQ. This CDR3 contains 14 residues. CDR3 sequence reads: CASRDSSGSYEQYF. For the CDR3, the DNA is TGCGCCAGTCGGGACTCTAGCGGGAGCTACGAGCAGTACTTC.

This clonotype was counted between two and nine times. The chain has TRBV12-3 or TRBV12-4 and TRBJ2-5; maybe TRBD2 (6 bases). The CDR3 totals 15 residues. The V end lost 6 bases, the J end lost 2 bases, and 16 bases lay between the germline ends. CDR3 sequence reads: CASRADYLNQETQYF. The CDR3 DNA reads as TGTGCCAGCAGGGCGGACTACCTGAATCAAGAGACCCAGTACTTC.

As DNA, the CDR3 is TGTGCCAGCAGCCAAGGCACAGGGTACAATCAGCCCCAGCATTTT. Translated: CASSQGTGYNQPQHF. The V gene is TRBV3-1, the J gene TRBJ1-5, with a tentative D call TRBD1 (6 bases). Germline CDR1 LGHDT, CDR2 YNNKEL (reference sequence). V was clipped by 1 base and J by 3 bases, with 10 bases between them. This CDR3 is built from 15 residues. Looking up the rest from reference TRBV3-1 and TRBJ1-5 gives the full variable domain: DTAVSQTPKYLVTQMGNDKSIKCEQNLGHDTMYWYKQDSKKFLKIMFSYNNKELIINETVPNRFSPKSPDKAHLNLHINSLELGDSAVYFCASSQGTGYNQPQHFGDGTRLSIL.

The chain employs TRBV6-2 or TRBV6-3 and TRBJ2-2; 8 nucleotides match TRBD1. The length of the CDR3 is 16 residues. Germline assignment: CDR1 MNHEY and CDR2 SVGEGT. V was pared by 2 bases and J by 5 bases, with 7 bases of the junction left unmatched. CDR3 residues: CASSYPDRVETGELFF. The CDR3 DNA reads TGTGCCAGCAGTTACCCGGACAGGGTAGAGACCGGGGAGCTGTTTTTT.

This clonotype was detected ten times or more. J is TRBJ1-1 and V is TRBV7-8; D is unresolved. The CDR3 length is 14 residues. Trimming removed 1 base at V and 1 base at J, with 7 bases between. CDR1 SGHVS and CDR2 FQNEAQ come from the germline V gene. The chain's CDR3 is CASSLGLTNTEAFF. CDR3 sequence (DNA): TGTGCCAGCAGCTTAGGTCTGACGAACACTGAAGCTTTCTTT.

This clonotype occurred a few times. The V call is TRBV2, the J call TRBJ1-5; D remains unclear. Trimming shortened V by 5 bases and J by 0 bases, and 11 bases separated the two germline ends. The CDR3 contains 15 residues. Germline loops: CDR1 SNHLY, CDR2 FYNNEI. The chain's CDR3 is CASSRDGDSNQPQHF. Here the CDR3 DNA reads TGTGCCAGCAGTCGAGACGGGGATAGCAATCAGCCCCAGCATTTT.

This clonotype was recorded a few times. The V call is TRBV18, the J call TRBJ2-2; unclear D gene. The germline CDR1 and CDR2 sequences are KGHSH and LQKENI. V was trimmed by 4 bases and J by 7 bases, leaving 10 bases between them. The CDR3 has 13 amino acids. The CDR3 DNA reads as TGTGCCAGCTCACTGAAGACGGACGGGGAGCTGTTTTTT. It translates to CASSLKTDGELFF.

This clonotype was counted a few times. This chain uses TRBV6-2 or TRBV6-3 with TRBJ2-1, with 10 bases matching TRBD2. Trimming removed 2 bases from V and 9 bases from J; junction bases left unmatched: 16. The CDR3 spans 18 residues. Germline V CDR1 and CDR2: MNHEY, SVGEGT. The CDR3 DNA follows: TGTGCCAGCAGTTACCTACCACTAGCGGGGAGGCAACAGGGTGAGCAGTTCTTC. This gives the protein CASSYLPLAGRQQGEQFF.

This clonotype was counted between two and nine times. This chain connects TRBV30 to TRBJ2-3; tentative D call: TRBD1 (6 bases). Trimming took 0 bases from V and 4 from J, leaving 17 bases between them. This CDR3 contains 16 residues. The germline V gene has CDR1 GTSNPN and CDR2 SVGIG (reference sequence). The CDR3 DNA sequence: TGTGCCTGGAGTGTACAGGGCTCGCTAGCCCCAGATACGCAGTATTTT. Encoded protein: CAWSVQGSLAPDTQYF.

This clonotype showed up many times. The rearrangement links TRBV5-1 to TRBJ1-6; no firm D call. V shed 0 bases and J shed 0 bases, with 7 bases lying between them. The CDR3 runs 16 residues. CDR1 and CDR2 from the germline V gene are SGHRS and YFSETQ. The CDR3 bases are TGCGCCAGCAGCTTGGACGGTAGCTCCTATAATTCACCCCTCCACTTT. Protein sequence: CASSLDGSSYNSPLHF. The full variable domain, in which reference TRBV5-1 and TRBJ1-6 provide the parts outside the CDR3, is KAGVTQTPRYLIKTRGQQVTLSCSPISGHRSVSWYQQTPGQGLQFLFEYFSETQRNKGNFPGRFSGRQFSNSRSEMNVSTLELGDSALYLCASSLDGSSYNSPLHFGNGTRLTVT.

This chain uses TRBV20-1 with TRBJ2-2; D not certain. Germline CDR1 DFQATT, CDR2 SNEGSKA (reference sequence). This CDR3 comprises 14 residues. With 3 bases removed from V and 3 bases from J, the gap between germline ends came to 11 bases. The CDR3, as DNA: TGCAGTGCTAGCGGCAGGAGAGACACCGGGGAGCTGTTTTTT. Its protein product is CSASGRRDTGELFF.

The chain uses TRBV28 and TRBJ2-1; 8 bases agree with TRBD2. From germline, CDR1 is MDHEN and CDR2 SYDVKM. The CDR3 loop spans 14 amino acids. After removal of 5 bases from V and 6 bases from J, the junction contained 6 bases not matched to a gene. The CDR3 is CASSPLSGINEQFF. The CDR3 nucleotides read TGTGCCAGCAGTCCCCTTAGCGGGATCAATGAGCAGTTCTTC.

The CDR3: CASSQEAGRGYTF. CDR3 DNA: TGTGCCAGCAGCCAAGAAGCCGGAAGGGGCTACACCTTC. The chain is built from TRBV3-1 and TRBJ1-2; D uncertain. This CDR3 is built from 13 residues. Trimming stripped 0 bases from V and 8 bases from J, with 10 bases between. CDR1 LGHDT and CDR2 YNNKEL come from the germline V gene (reference sequence). Looking up the rest from reference TRBV3-1 and TRBJ1-2 gives the full variable domain: DTAVSQTPKYLVTQMGNDKSIKCEQNLGHDTMYWYKQDSKKFLKIMFSYNNKELIINETVPNRFSPKSPDKAHLNLHINSLELGDSAVYFCASSQEAGRGYTFGSGTRLTVV.

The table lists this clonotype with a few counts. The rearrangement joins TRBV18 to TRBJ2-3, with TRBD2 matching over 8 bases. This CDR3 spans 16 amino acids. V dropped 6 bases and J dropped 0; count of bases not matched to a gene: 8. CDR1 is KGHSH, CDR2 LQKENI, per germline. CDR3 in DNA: TGTGCCAGCTCGACCACAGCGGGGGCTAGCACAGATACGCAGTATTTT. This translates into CASSTTAGASTDTQYF.

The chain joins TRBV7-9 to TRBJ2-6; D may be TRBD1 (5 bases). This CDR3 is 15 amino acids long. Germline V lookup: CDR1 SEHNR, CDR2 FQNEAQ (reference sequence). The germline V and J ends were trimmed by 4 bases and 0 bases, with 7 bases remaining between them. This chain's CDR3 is CASSSGNSGANVLTF. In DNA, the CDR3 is TGTGCCAGCAGCTCAGGGAACTCTGGGGCCAACGTCCTGACTTTC. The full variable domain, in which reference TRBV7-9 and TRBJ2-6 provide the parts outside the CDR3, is DTGVSQNPRHKITKRGQNVTFRCDPISEHNRLYWYRQTLGQGPEFLTYFQNEAQLEKSRLLSDRFSAERPKGSFSTLEIQRTEQGDSAMYLCASSSGNSGANVLTFGAGSRLTVL.

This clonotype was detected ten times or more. For the CDR3, the DNA is TGCAGCGTTTACGACGGGCCTAACCACAATGAGCAGTTCTTC. Protein sequence: CSVYDGPNHNEQFF. J is TRBJ2-1 and V is TRBV29-1; D not certain. This CDR3 has 14 amino acids. Germline CDR1 is SQVTM and CDR2 is ANQGSEA. The V and J ends lost 5 bases and 5 bases respectively, with 16 bases between them.

The CDR3 DNA is TGTGCCACCAGTGATTGGGCTAGCGGGAGTGCAGATACGCAGTATTTT. Its protein product is CATSDWASGSADTQYF. The V call is TRBV24-1, the J call TRBJ2-3, with 10 bases aligning to TRBD2. The CDR3 spans 16 residues. CDR1 is KGHDR and CDR2 is SFDVKD in the germline V gene. V lost 2 bases, J lost 4 bases, and 5 bases stayed unmatched.

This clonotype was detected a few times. The CDR3 DNA is TGTGCCAGCAGTTATAGGAGGGACACTGAAGCTTTCTTT. This gives the protein CASSYRRDTEAFF. V usage is TRBV7-9 and J usage is TRBJ1-1; no firm D call. Trimming stripped 6 bases from V and 3 bases from J, with 11 bases between. Germline CDR1 is SEHNR and CDR2 is FQNEAQ (reference sequence). The CDR3 is 13 amino acids.

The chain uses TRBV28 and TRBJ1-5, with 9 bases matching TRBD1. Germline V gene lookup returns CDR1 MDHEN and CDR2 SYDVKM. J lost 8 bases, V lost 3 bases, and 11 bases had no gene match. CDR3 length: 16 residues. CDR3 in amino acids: CASSFSSTGGHKPQHF. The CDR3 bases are TGTGCCAGCAGTTTTTCCTCTACAGGGGGCCATAAGCCCCAGCATTTT.

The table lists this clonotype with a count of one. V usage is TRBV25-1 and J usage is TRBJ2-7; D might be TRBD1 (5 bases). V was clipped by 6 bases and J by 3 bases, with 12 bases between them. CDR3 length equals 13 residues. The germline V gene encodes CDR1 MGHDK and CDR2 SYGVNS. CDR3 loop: CASRGQVNYEQYF. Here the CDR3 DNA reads TGTGCCAGCAGGGGGCAGGTGAACTACGAGCAGTACTTC.

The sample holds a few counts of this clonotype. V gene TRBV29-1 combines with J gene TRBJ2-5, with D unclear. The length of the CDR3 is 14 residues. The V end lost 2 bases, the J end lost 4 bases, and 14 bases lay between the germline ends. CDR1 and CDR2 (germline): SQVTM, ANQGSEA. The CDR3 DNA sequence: TGCAGCGTTGAATTCCCTGTGCGGCGAGAGACCCAGTACTTC. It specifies CSVEFPVRRETQYF.

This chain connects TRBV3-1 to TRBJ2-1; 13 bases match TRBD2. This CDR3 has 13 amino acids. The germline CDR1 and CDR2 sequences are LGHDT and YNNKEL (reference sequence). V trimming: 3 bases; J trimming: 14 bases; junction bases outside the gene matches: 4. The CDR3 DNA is TGTGCCAGCAGCCAGAAAACTAGCGGGAGGGAGTTCTTC. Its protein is CASSQKTSGREFF.

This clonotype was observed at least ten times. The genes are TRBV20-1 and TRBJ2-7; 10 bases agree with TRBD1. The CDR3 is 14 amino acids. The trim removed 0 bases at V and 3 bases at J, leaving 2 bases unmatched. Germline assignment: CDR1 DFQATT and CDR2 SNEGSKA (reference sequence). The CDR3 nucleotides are TGCAGTGCTAGAGAGGGACAGGGGATCTACGAGCAGTACTTC. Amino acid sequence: CSAREGQGIYEQYF.

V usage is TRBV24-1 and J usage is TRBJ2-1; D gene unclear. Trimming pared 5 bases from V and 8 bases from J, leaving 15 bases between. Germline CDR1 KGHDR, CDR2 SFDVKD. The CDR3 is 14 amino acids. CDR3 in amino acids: CATSAAVLGDEQFF. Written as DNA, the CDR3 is TGTGCCACCAGTGCGGCCGTCCTTGGCGATGAGCAGTTCTTC.